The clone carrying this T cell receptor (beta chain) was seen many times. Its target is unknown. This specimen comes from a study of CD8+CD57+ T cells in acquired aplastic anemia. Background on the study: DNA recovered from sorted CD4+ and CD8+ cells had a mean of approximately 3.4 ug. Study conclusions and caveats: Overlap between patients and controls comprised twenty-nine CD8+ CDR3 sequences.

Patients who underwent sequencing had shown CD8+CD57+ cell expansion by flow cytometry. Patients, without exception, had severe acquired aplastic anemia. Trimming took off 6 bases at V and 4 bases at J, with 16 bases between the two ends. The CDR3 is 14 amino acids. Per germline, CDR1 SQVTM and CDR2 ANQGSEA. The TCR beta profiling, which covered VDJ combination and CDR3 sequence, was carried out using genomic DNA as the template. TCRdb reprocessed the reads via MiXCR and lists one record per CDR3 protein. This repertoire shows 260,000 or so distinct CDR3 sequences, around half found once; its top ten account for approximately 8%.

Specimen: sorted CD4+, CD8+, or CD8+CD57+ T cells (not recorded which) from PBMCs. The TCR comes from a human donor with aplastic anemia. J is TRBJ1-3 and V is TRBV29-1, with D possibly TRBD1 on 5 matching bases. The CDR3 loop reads CSVNRMGEGNTIYF. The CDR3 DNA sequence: TGCAGCGTAAACAGGATGGGCGAAGGAAACACCATATATTTT.